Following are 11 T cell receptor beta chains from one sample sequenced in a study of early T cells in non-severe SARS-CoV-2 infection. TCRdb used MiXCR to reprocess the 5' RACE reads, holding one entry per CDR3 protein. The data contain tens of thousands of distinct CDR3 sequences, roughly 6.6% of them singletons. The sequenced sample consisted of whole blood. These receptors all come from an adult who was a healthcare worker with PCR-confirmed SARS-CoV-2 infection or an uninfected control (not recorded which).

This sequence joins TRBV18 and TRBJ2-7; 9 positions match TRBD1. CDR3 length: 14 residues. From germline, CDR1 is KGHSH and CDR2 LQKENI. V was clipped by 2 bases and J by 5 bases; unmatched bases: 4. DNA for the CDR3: TGTGCCAGCTCACCAGGGACAGGGATCAACGAGCAGTACTTC. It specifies CASSPGTGINEQYF.

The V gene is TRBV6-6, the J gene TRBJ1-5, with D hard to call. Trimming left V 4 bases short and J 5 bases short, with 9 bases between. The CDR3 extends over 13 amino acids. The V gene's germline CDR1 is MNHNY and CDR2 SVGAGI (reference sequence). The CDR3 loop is CASSWDRHQPQHF. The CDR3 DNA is TGTGCCAGCAGTTGGGATAGGCATCAGCCCCAGCATTTT.

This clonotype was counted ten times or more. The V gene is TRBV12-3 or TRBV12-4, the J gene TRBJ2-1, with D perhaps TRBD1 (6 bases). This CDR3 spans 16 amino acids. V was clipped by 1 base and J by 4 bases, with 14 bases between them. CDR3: CASSLGPGARYNEQFF. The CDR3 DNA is TGTGCCAGCAGTTTAGGGCCAGGGGCTAGGTACAATGAGCAGTTCTTC.

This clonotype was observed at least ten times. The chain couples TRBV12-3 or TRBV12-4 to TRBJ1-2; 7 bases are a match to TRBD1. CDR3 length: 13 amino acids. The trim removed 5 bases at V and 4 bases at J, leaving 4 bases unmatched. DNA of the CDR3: TGTGCCAGCAGTCCAGGACAGGCCTATGGCTACACCTTC. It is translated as CASSPGQAYGYTF.

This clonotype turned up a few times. In DNA, the CDR3 is TGTGCCAGCAGCCCCAATCATTCTATGACAGGACTTCGGGCTTTCTTT. Its translation: CASSPNHSMTGLRAFF. V gene TRBV7-2 combines with J gene TRBJ1-1; the D gene is possibly TRBD1 (6 bases). The CDR3 contains 16 residues. The V gene lost 5 bases and the J gene lost 11 bases, with 27 bases spanning the gap. CDR1 and CDR2 (germline): SGHTA, FQGNSA.

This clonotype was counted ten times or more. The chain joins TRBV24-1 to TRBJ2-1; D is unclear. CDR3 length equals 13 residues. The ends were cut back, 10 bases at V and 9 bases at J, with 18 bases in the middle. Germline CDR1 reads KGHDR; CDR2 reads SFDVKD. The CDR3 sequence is CATKSPGQVEQFF. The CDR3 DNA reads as TGTGCCACTAAATCCCCGGGTCAGGTTGAGCAGTTCTTC.

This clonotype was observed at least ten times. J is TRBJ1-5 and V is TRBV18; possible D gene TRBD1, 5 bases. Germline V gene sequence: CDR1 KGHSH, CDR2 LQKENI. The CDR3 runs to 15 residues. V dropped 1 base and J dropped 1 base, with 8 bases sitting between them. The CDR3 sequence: CASSPQGDSNQPQHF. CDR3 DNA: TGTGCCAGCTCACCACAAGGGGACAGCAATCAGCCCCAGCATTTT.

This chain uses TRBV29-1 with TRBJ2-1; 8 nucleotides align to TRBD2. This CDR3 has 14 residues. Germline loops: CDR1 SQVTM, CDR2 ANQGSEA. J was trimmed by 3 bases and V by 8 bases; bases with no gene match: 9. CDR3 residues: CSYRGLDFYNEQFF. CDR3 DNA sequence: TGCAGCTACCGGGGACTAGACTTCTACAATGAGCAGTTCTTC.

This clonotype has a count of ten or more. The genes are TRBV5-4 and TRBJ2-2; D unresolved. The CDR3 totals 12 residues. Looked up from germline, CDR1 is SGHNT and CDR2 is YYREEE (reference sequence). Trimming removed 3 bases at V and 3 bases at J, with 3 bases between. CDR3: CASSYDTGELFF. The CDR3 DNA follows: TGTGCCAGCAGCTACGACACCGGGGAGCTGTTTTTT.

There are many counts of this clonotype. Written as DNA, the CDR3 is TGCGCCAGCTTTCCTACAGCCAGCGGGAGAGGTGATACGCAGTATTTT. Translation gives CASFPTASGRGDTQYF. This chain links TRBV5-1 with TRBJ2-3; 8 bases match TRBD2. Germline V gene lookup returns CDR1 SGHRS and CDR2 YFSETQ. This CDR3 is 16 amino acids long. V dropped 7 bases and J dropped 6; count of bases not matched to a gene: 16.

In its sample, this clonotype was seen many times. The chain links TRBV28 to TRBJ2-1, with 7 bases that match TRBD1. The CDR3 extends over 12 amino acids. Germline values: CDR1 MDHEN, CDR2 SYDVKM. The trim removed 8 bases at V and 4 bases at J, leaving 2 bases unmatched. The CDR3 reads CASGGQYNEQFF. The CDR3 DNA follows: TGTGCCAGCGGGGGACAGTACAATGAGCAGTTCTTC. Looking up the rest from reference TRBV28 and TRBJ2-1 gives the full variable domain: DVKVTQSSRYLVKRTGEKVFLECVQDMDHENMFWYRQDPGLGLRLIYFSYDVKMKEKGDIPEGYSVSREKKERFSLILESASTNQTSMYLCASGGQYNEQFFGPGTRLTVL.